The next 26 T cell receptor beta chains were all read from a single sample in a study of T cell repertoires in cytomegalovirus infection. Via MiXCR, TCRdb re-called the reads, giving one row per CDR3 protein. There are about 600,000 distinct CDR3 sequences in the sample; approximately 24% occur only once, and 8% lies in the top ten. Sequenced sample: CD8+ T cells from PBMCs. The receptors here all came from a human donor in good health (CMV status not recorded). Some clones in this sample may be carry-over from other donors' samples.

The chain links TRBV29-1 to TRBJ2-1; the D call may be TRBD1 or TRBD2 (5 bases each). The CDR3 covers 14 residues. Between the trimmed V and J ends, which lost 7 bases and 6 bases, there was a span of 19 bases. Germline CDR1 and CDR2: SQVTM and ANQGSEA. The CDR3 here is CSGDSGLAFNEQFF. Here the CDR3 DNA reads TGCAGCGGTGACTCGGGGCTAGCCTTCAATGAGCAGTTCTTC.

In its sample, this clonotype was seen many times. For the CDR3, the DNA is TGTGCCAGCAGTGATTGGCTAGCGGGCCCCACAGATACGCAGTATTTT. Its protein product is CASSDWLAGPTDTQYF. The genes are TRBV6-1 and TRBJ2-3; TRBD2 matches 8 bases. Germline-derived CDR1 and CDR2 are MNHNS and SASEGT. V shed 3 bases and J 2 bases; nucleotides not matched to a gene: 7. This CDR3 contains 16 residues.

This clonotype was seen a few times. This sequence joins TRBV4-2 and TRBJ2-2; a possible D gene is TRBD2 (5 bases). V gave up 1 base and J gave up 1 base, with 10 bases separating them. This CDR3 is 16 amino acids long. CDR1 and CDR2 (germline): LGHNA, YNFKEQ. CDR3 protein: CASSQGGLQNTGELFF. DNA for the CDR3: TGTGCCAGCAGCCAAGGTGGACTCCAGAACACCGGGGAGCTGTTTTTT.

This clonotype has at least ten counts. The chain has TRBV7-6 and TRBJ2-1; D remains unclear. In germline, CDR1 is SGHVS, CDR2 FNYEAQ. Trimming left V 4 bases short and J 6 bases short, with 16 bases between. This CDR3 comprises 15 residues. Here the CDR3 reads CASSSLLGFTNEQFF. The CDR3 bases are TGTGCCAGCAGCTCCCTGCTTGGGTTTACCAATGAGCAGTTCTTC. Together with reference TRBV7-6 and TRBJ2-1, the CDR3 gives the full variable domain: GAGVSQSPRYKVTKRGQDVALRCDPISGHVSLYWYRQALGQGPEFLTYFNYEAQQDKSGLPNDRFSAERPEGSISTLTIQRTEQRDSAMYRCASSSLLGFTNEQFFGPGTRLTVL.

The table lists this clonotype with a few counts. The rearrangement uses TRBV20-1 and TRBJ2-1; 13 bases fit TRBD2. Germline values: CDR1 DFQATT, CDR2 SNEGSKA (reference sequence). V gave up 8 bases and J gave up 6 bases; unmatched junction bases: 7. The CDR3 covers 14 residues. For the CDR3, the DNA is TGCAGTTTGACTAGCGGGGGGCCCGGCAATGAGCAGTTCTTC. Translated, it gives CSLTSGGPGNEQFF.

This clonotype was counted many times. This chain links TRBV7-2 with TRBJ2-5; 13 bases are a match to TRBD2. Germline V lookup: CDR1 SGHTA, CDR2 FQGNSA. J gave up 4 bases and V 5 bases, and 4 bases lay outside the gene matches. The CDR3 runs to 15 residues. The CDR3 is CASSTSGGEGETQYF. Written as DNA, the CDR3 is TGTGCCAGCAGCACTAGCGGGGGGGAAGGAGAGACCCAGTACTTC.

With respect to this clonotype: This clone may be a read error of a much larger clone one base away. This chain connects TRBV6-5 to TRBJ2-7; D not resolved. Germline CDR1 is MNHEY and CDR2 is SVGAGI. The CDR3 covers 13 residues. CDR3 sequence reads: CASTYSVGYEQYV. DNA for the CDR3: TGTGCCAGCACTTACTCGGTCGGTTACGAGCAGTACGTC.

The chain joins TRBV28 to TRBJ2-3; D call uncertain. The CDR3 length is 12 residues. Looked up from germline, CDR1 is MDHEN and CDR2 is SYDVKM. V was shortened by 4 bases and J by 5 bases, with 7 bases between the two germline ends. The CDR3 protein is CASSSPRDTQYF. CDR3 nucleotides: TGTGCCAGCAGTTCCCCTCGAGATACGCAGTATTTT.

The CDR3 DNA follows: TGTGCCAGCAGTTACACAATGGCAGCCCTTCTGGGGGGCTCCTACGAGCAGTACTTC. Protein: CASSYTMAALLGGSYEQYF. V usage is TRBV6-5 and J usage is TRBJ2-7; D is perhaps TRBD2 (6 bases). Germline CDR1 reads MNHEY; CDR2 reads SVGAGI. Trimming stripped 2 bases from V and 0 bases from J, with 23 bases between. The CDR3 runs to 19 residues.

This clonotype was observed at least ten times. V usage is TRBV7-9 and J usage is TRBJ2-2; no reliable D call. The CDR3 is 16 residues long. Germline V gene lookup returns CDR1 SEHNR and CDR2 FQNEAQ (reference sequence). Trimming cost V 1 base and J 4 bases, with 13 bases left between them. The CDR3 region has the DNA TGTGCCAGCAGCTTAGACTGGGCACCAAGCACCGGGGAGCTGTTTTTT. The encoded protein is CASSLDWAPSTGELFF.

The chain employs TRBV29-1 and TRBJ1-2; TRBD1 is a possible D gene (5 bases). The germline V gene encodes CDR1 SQVTM and CDR2 ANQGSEA. The V and J ends lost 1 base and 8 bases respectively, with 8 bases between them. The CDR3 runs 11 residues. The CDR3 nucleotides read TGCAGCGTTGAAGGGGGCCAGGGCTACACCTTC. Its protein product is CSVEGGQGYTF.

This clonotype was seen only a few times. The chain carries TRBV6-5 and TRBJ2-2; D uncertain. The ends were cut back, 2 bases at V and 8 bases at J, with 9 bases in the middle. The CDR3 length is 13 residues. Germline V gene sequence: CDR1 MNHEY, CDR2 SVGAGI. DNA for the CDR3: TGTGCCAGCAGTTACAGTGACGAGGGGGAGCTGTTTTTT. It yields the protein CASSYSDEGELFF.

This clonotype has a count of ten or more. CDR3 DNA sequence: TGTGCCAGCCGCGAACGCGGGGGCCGGGCGAACACCGGGGAGCTGTTTTTT. It yields the protein CASRERGGRANTGELFF. The chain employs TRBV7-6 and TRBJ2-2, with a possible D match to TRBD2 (7 bases). Germline V CDR1 and CDR2: SGHVS, FNYEAQ. Trimming left V 8 bases short and J 0 bases short, with 19 bases between. This CDR3 comprises 17 residues.

V is TRBV10-3 and J is TRBJ2-7, with TRBD1 matching over 8 bases. Germline V gene data show CDR1 as ENHRY and CDR2 as SYGVKD. Losses at the gene ends were 6 bases for V and 5 bases for J; bases not matched to a gene: 9. This CDR3 comprises 14 residues. This chain's CDR3 is CAIRGQGAWDEQYV. The CDR3 nucleotides are TGTGCCATCAGGGGGCAGGGGGCTTGGGACGAGCAGTACGTC.

A few counts support this clonotype. This chain joins TRBV5-5 and TRBJ1-1; D gene ambiguous. The CDR3 loop spans 14 amino acids. V lost 4 bases, J lost 3 bases, and 13 bases lay in between. Looked up from germline, CDR1 is SGHKS and CDR2 is YYEKEE (reference sequence). The CDR3 protein is CASSGEVWDTEAFF. The CDR3 nucleotides are TGTGCCAGCAGCGGAGAGGTCTGGGACACTGAAGCTTTCTTT.

With regard to this clonotype: At one of its ends the junction is not consistent with the germline gene, which may arise from a read error. The chain uses TRBV7-8 and TRBJ2-1; no reliable D call. CDR1 is SGHVS and CDR2 is FQNEAQ in the germline V gene. This CDR3 comprises 17 residues. CDR3 residues: CDSSPLLGKSSYNEQFF. CDR3 coding DNA: TGTGACAGCAGCCCCCTCTTAGGAAAGAGCTCCTACAATGAGCAGTTCTTC.

Written as DNA, the CDR3 is TGTGCCGCGGGGGCAGGGATTAACGGGCAGTTCTTC. Its protein product is CAAGAGINGQFF. The V call is TRBV28, the J call TRBJ2-1; D may be TRBD2 (7 bases). Germline V gene sequence: CDR1 MDHEN, CDR2 SYDVKM. V lost 11 bases and J lost 12, with 20 bases in between. The CDR3 is 12 residues long.

This clonotype was seen ten or more times. The V gene is TRBV7-9, the J gene TRBJ2-7; D is ambiguous. The V and J ends lost 1 base and 7 bases respectively, with 8 bases between them. CDR1 and CDR2 from the germline V gene are SEHNR and FQNEAQ (reference sequence). CDR3 size: 12 residues. The CDR3 DNA is TGTGCCAGCAGCTTAGTAATTGAAGAGCAGTACTTC. This sequence encodes CASSLVIEEQYF. The full variable domain, its missing parts supplied by reference TRBV7-9 and TRBJ2-7, is DTGVSQNPRHKITKRGQNVTFRCDPISEHNRLYWYRQTLGQGPEFLTYFQNEAQLEKSRLLSDRFSAERPKGSFSTLEIQRTEQGDSAMYLCASSLVIEEQYFGPGTRLTVT.

The sample holds a few counts of this clonotype. The genes are TRBV28 and TRBJ2-7; D is unclear. The CDR3 consists of 11 residues. Germline V gene lookup returns CDR1 MDHEN and CDR2 SYDVKM. Deletions cut 3 bases from V and 5 bases from J, with 5 bases between. DNA for the CDR3: TGTGCCAGCAGTTTCGGGCACGAGCAGTACGTC. It is translated as CASSFGHEQYV.

This clonotype was counted at least ten times. CDR3 nucleotides: TGTGCCAGCAGCTTACCAGGGGACAGGGTCTCCTACAATGAGCAGTTCTTC. As protein: CASSLPGDRVSYNEQFF. The rearrangement joins TRBV7-9 to TRBJ2-1, with 9 bases aligning to TRBD1. Germline V gene sequence: CDR1 SEHNR, CDR2 FQNEAQ (reference sequence). The CDR3 sequence is 17 residues long. After removal of 2 bases from V and 0 bases from J, the junction contained 5 bases not matched to a gene.

This clonotype was seen repeatedly, ten times or more. The chain carries TRBV28 and TRBJ2-2; 8 bases are a match to TRBD1. Per the germline V gene, CDR1 is MDHEN and CDR2 is SYDVKM. The CDR3 covers 16 residues. The trim removed 2 bases at V and 5 bases at J, leaving 7 bases unmatched. The CDR3 loop is CASSLIGTGLTGELFF. The CDR3 region has the DNA TGTGCCAGCAGTTTAATCGGGACAGGATTAACCGGGGAGCTGTTTTTT. Drawing the rest from reference TRBV28 and TRBJ2-2, the complete variable domain is DVKVTQSSRYLVKRTGEKVFLECVQDMDHENMFWYRQDPGLGLRLIYFSYDVKMKEKGDIPEGYSVSREKKERFSLILESASTNQTSMYLCASSLIGTGLTGELFFGEGSRLTVL.

This clonotype was observed many times. The chain has TRBV28 and TRBJ1-1; D is unclear. The V gene's germline CDR1 is MDHEN and CDR2 SYDVKM. V gave up 6 bases and J gave up 0 bases, with 11 bases separating them. The CDR3 totals 14 residues. For the CDR3, the DNA is TGTGCCAGCAGGCCCCGGGTTTTGAACACTGAAGCTTTCTTT. Translated: CASRPRVLNTEAFF.

Comment on this clonotype: An end of the junction differs from the germline gene, which may be a read error. This chain connects TRBV12-3 or TRBV12-4 to TRBJ2-7; D not certain. CDR3 length: 12 residues. The CDR3: CVSSVNTYEQYF. The CDR3 DNA follows: TGTGTCAGCAGCGTCAACACATACGAGCAGTACTTC.

The CDR3 is CASSVATFNAGELFF. For the CDR3, the DNA is TGTGCCAGCAGTGTAGCGACATTCAACGCCGGGGAGCTGTTTTTT. The chain uses TRBV7-9 and TRBJ2-2; D is possibly TRBD2 (5 bases). Per germline, CDR1 SEHNR and CDR2 FQNEAQ (reference sequence). The CDR3 sequence is 15 residues long. Trimming cost V 6 bases and J 6 bases, with 17 bases left between them.

The chain links TRBV6-8 to TRBJ2-1; D is ambiguous. Germline V gene data show CDR1 as MNHGY and CDR2 as SAAAGT. Trimming left V 2 bases short and J 8 bases short, with 10 bases between. The CDR3 is 13 amino acids. CDR3 DNA: TGTGCCAGCAGTTACAGACATTCGGATGAGCAGTTCTTC. Translating it yields CASSYRHSDEQFF.

This clonotype showed up many times. The chain combines TRBV27 with TRBJ2-7; 8 bases agree with TRBD1. The ends lost 5 bases at V and 0 bases at J; junction bases unmatched: 9. The CDR3 is 16 residues long. CDR1 is MNHEY and CDR2 is SMNVEV in the germline V gene (reference sequence). DNA for the CDR3: TGTGCCAGCAGTACAACAGGGGGGAGAAGCTCCTACGAGCAGTACTTC. Amino acids: CASSTTGGRSSYEQYF.